These 12 T cell receptor beta chains came from one sample sequenced in a study of blood T cell repertoires in COVID-19. Assay used: immunoSEQ multiplex PCR; TCRdb lists only in-frame clones, some missing. The data contain around 260,000 clones, 80% to 95% of them seen just once; the ten biggest clones take up around 2.5%. The sequenced sample consisted of peripheral blood. The receptors shown here come from a young adult with COVID-19, enrolled during active disease.

The chain joins TRBV12-3 or TRBV12-4 to TRBJ2-2, with a tentative D call TRBD2 (6 bases). CDR3 length equals 13 residues. Deletions cut 6 bases from V and 4 bases from J, with 9 bases between. This CDR3 reads CASSTGGTGELFF. The CDR3 coding sequence is TGTGCCAGCAGCACCGGGGGCACCGGGGAGCTGTTTTTT.

The chain combines TRBV27 with TRBJ2-3; D ambiguous. The CDR3 runs to 13 residues. Germline CDR1 is MNHEY and CDR2 is SMNVEV (reference sequence). V was clipped by 5 bases and J by 2 bases, with 8 bases between them. CDR3 DNA sequence: TGTGCCAGCAGTAGAGCTTTCACAGATACGCAGTATTTT. As protein: CASSRAFTDTQYF.

The DNA of the CDR3 is TGTGCCAGCAGTTACGGCGACAGGGGCGAGGCAGATACGCAGTATTTT. Translating gives CASSYGDRGEADTQYF. This chain joins TRBV6-2 or TRBV6-3 and TRBJ2-3, with 8 bases that match TRBD1. The CDR3 is made up of 16 amino acids. Germline V lookup: CDR1 MNHEY, CDR2 SVGEGT. The junction had 8 bases not matched to a gene; V was cut back by 2 bases and J by 4 bases.

This sequence joins TRBV10-2 and TRBJ2-1; no clear D. The V gene's germline CDR1 is WSHSY and CDR2 SAAADI. Trimming pared 7 bases from V and 5 bases from J, leaving 12 bases between. The CDR3 runs to 13 residues. CDR3 coding DNA: TGCGCCAGCAATGACCTAGTGGACAATGAGCAGTTCTTC. It codes for CASNDLVDNEQFF.

This clone was recorded once. This rearrangement joins TRBV12-3 or TRBV12-4 to TRBJ1-1; D not certain. The V end lost 9 bases, the J end lost 4 bases, and 12 bases lay between the germline ends. The CDR3 runs to 12 residues. CDR3 in DNA: TGTGCCAGTGCCCCTTTGAGCACTGAAGCTTTCTTT. This gives the protein CASAPLSTEAFF.

Here the CDR3 reads CASSQTSPNTGELFF. The CDR3 region has the DNA TGCGCCAGCAGCCAAACAAGTCCGAACACCGGGGAGCTGTTTTTT. V and J are TRBV4-1 and TRBJ2-2; D not certain. The germline V gene encodes CDR1 MGHRA and CDR2 YSYEKL. V lost 2 bases to trimming and J lost 0 bases, with 7 bases between them. The CDR3 is made up of 15 amino acids.

J is TRBJ1-4 and V is TRBV10-3; TRBD1 agrees at 11 bases. Germline assignment: CDR1 ENHRY and CDR2 SYGVKD. This CDR3 region has 16 residues. The trim removed 3 bases at V and 8 bases at J, leaving 8 bases unmatched. Here the CDR3 reads CAISDPGQGASEKLFF. As DNA, the CDR3 is TGTGCCATCAGTGACCCCGGACAGGGGGCTTCGGAAAAACTGTTTTTT.

This clone was counted once. J is TRBJ2-1 and V is TRBV2; TRBD2 might be the D (6 bases). The CDR3 has 15 amino acids. V lost 4 bases, J lost 4 bases, and 14 bases lay in between. Looked up from germline, CDR1 is SNHLY and CDR2 is FYNNEI. CDR3 loop: CASSGAGLKYNEQFF. DNA for the CDR3: TGTGCCAGCAGTGGGGCGGGATTAAAATACAATGAGCAGTTCTTC.

This clone was detected once. The chain is built from TRBV18 and TRBJ1-2; possibly TRBD1 for D (5 bases). V was pared by 6 bases and J by 4 bases, with 24 bases between. The CDR3 sequence is 17 residues long. Germline CDR1 reads KGHSH; CDR2 reads LQKENI. The CDR3 DNA sequence: TGTGCCAGCTCCCCGGCGATGGGGGAGGGCCCATTCTATGGCTACACCTTC. Translating it yields CASSPAMGEGPFYGYTF.

This rearrangement joins TRBV20-1 to TRBJ2-7; 7 bases match TRBD1. Germline V lookup: CDR1 DFQATT, CDR2 SNEGSKA (reference sequence). V was pared by 3 bases and J by 10 bases, with 6 bases of the junction left unmatched. The CDR3 loop spans 11 amino acids. CDR3 in amino acids: CSASDRDSQYF. The CDR3 nucleotides read TGCAGTGCTAGTGATCGGGACAGTCAGTACTTC.

The chain employs TRBV29-1 and TRBJ2-3; 14 bases align to TRBD2. This CDR3 contains 16 residues. V was clipped by 6 bases and J by 6 bases; unmatched bases: 11. CDR1 and CDR2 from the germline V gene are SQVTM and ANQGSEA. The CDR3 sequence: CSVARLAGGERDTQYF. The DNA for the CDR3 is TGCAGCGTGGCTAGACTAGCGGGAGGGGAAAGGGATACGCAGTATTTT.

V and J are TRBV6-5 and TRBJ1-2, with 10 bases aligning to TRBD1. Germline CDR1 and CDR2: MNHEY and SVGAGI. The CDR3 totals 13 residues. The ends lost 6 bases at V and 8 bases at J; junction bases unmatched: 6. This chain's CDR3 is CASRGQGYVGYTF. Written as DNA, the CDR3 is TGTGCCAGCAGGGGACAGGGGTATGTGGGCTACACCTTC.